What follows are 18 T cell receptor beta chains derived from one specimen sequenced in a study of blood T cell repertoires in COVID-19 (TCRdb year 2020). Preparation of the library involved the immunoSEQ multiplex PCR assay. TCRdb re-hosts the immuneACCESS table, in-frame sequences only. Its copies lack some clones; in the studies checked, an unresolved V gene accounts for under half of them, and the cause for the rest is not known. This sample comprises about 89,000 clones, about nine tenths of them detected only once. Over 0.35% of the sample is held by the ten biggest clonotypes. The sequenced material came from peripheral blood. Receptors originate from a man between 60 and 75 years old with acute or convalescent COVID-19.

This rearrangement joins TRBV19 to TRBJ2-7; the match to TRBD1 covers 10 bases. Germline CDR1 and CDR2: LNHDA and SQIVND (reference sequence). This CDR3 has 15 amino acids. J was trimmed by 3 bases and V by 5 bases; bases with no gene match: 7. The CDR3 nucleotides read TGTGCCAGTAGTTCCAGACAGGGGGCTGGCTACGAGCAGTACTTC. This codes for CASSSRQGAGYEQYF.

This chain connects TRBV7-8 to TRBJ2-2; 7 positions match TRBD1. This CDR3 is built from 15 residues. The germline CDR1 and CDR2 sequences are SGHVS and FQNEAQ. With 2 bases clipped from V and 6 bases from J, the junction kept 6 bases outside the gene matches. CDR3 DNA: TGTGCCAGCAGCTTATTTAGTCAGGGGGCCGGGGAGCTGTTTTTT. Translation: CASSLFSQGAGELFF.

The V call is TRBV27, the J call TRBJ2-7, with 8 bases that match TRBD2. V was clipped by 3 bases and J by 2 bases; unmatched bases: 15. The germline gives CDR1 MNHEY, CDR2 SMNVEV (reference sequence). The CDR3 runs to 18 residues. This CDR3 reads CASSFAVRGGLTPYEQYF. In DNA, the CDR3 is TGTGCCAGCAGTTTTGCTGTTCGGGGGGGACTTACACCCTACGAGCAGTACTTC.

This chain uses TRBV19 with TRBJ2-3, with TRBD2 matching over 7 bases. The trim removed 9 bases at V and 4 bases at J, leaving 10 bases unmatched. Germline V lookup: CDR1 LNHDA, CDR2 SQIVND (reference sequence). There are 14 residues in the CDR3. The CDR3 region has the DNA TGTGCCAGCAGAAGGGCGGCGGGAGCAGATACGCAGTATTTT. It specifies CASRRAAGADTQYF.

This sequence joins TRBV28 and TRBJ2-1; tentatively, D is TRBD1 (5 bases). Per the germline V gene, CDR1 is MDHEN and CDR2 is SYDVKM. V was cut by 6 bases and J by 1 base, with 16 bases left in between. There are 16 residues in the CDR3. The chain's CDR3 is CASSRQLFRSYNEQFF. CDR3 sequence (DNA): TGTGCCAGCAGCAGACAGCTTTTCCGATCCTACAATGAGCAGTTCTTC.

This clone was seen ten or more times. The rearrangement uses TRBV7-2 and TRBJ2-1, with a tentative D call TRBD2 (7 bases). From germline, CDR1 is SGHTA and CDR2 FQGNSA. This CDR3 has 15 residues. The V and J ends lost 1 base and 2 bases respectively, with 9 bases between them. CDR3 in DNA: TGTGCCAGCAGCTTAGACGGGGGGCCCTACAATGAGCAGTTCTTC. This translates into CASSLDGGPYNEQFF.

CDR3 DNA sequence: TGTGCCAGCTCACATCCAGGGACAGACTCTGGAAACACCATATATTTT. It translates to CASSHPGTDSGNTIYF. The chain combines TRBV18 with TRBJ1-3; 7 nucleotides line up with TRBD1. The CDR3 consists of 16 residues. CDR1 and CDR2 (germline): KGHSH, LQKENI. V was clipped by 4 bases and J by 0 bases; unmatched bases: 6.

The chain joins TRBV5-4 to TRBJ2-5; maybe TRBD2 (5 bases). Trimming shortened V by 5 bases and J by 4 bases, and 18 bases separated the two germline ends. This CDR3 is 15 amino acids long. CDR1 and CDR2 (germline): SGHNT, YYREEE (reference sequence). The DNA of the CDR3 is TGTGCCAGCAGTTATCCCGGGCCGGCGGGAGAGACCCAGTACTTC. Encoded protein: CASSYPGPAGETQYF.

V and J are TRBV2 and TRBJ1-5, with 10 bases lining up with TRBD1. This CDR3 is 15 amino acids long. V lost 2 bases and J lost 7; bases outside the gene matches: 5. CDR1 SNHLY and CDR2 FYNNEI come from the germline V gene. The CDR3, as DNA: TGTGCCAGCAGTGAACCCGGGACAGGGGCCCAGCCCCAGCATTTT. This gives the protein CASSEPGTGAQPQHF.

This sequence joins TRBV6-6 and TRBJ2-2; 8 bases are a match to TRBD2. The J segment lost 0 bases and the V segment lost 5 bases, leaving 17 bases of the junction unmatched. The CDR3 contains 20 residues. Looked up from germline, CDR1 is MNHNY and CDR2 is SVGAGI (reference sequence). The chain's CDR3 is CASSLMRSGSIGPNTGELFF. CDR3 coding DNA: TGTGCCAGCAGTCTAATGCGAAGCGGGAGTATCGGCCCGAACACCGGGGAGCTGTTTTTT.

The CDR3 nucleotides are TGTGCCAGCAGCGGCCCCCGGACTAGCGGGAGCCCAAGCACAGATACGCAGTATTTT. This encodes CASSGPRTSGSPSTDTQYF. The rearrangement uses TRBV9 and TRBJ2-3; 13 nucleotides agree with TRBD2. CDR3 length: 19 residues. Germline V gene sequence: CDR1 SGDLS, CDR2 YYNGEE. V trimming: 3 bases; J trimming: 0 bases; junction bases outside the gene matches: 10.

This clone appeared a few times. The V gene is TRBV10-3, the J gene TRBJ2-2; 7 bases are shared with TRBD1. Germline V gives CDR1 ENHRY, CDR2 SYGVKD. The CDR3 is made up of 15 amino acids. The J segment lost 3 bases and the V segment lost 4 bases, leaving 5 bases of the junction unmatched. DNA of the CDR3: TGTGCCATCAGTGGACAGGGTAGGGACACCGGGGAGCTGTTTTTT. Translating gives CAISGQGRDTGELFF.

The rearrangement links TRBV2 to TRBJ1-2; TRBD1 agrees at 10 bases. J was trimmed by 2 bases and V by 6 bases; bases with no gene match: 6. Germline lookup yields CDR1 SNHLY and CDR2 FYNNEI. The CDR3 is made up of 15 amino acids. DNA for the CDR3: TGTGCCAGCAGAGCTAGGACAGGGGGAAACTATGGCTACACCTTC. Protein sequence: CASRARTGGNYGYTF.

The chain recombines TRBV27 with TRBJ2-3; 14 nucleotides agree with TRBD2. Germline CDR1 MNHEY, CDR2 SMNVEV (reference sequence). The CDR3 runs to 14 residues. V was pared by 6 bases and J by 11 bases, with 7 bases of the junction left unmatched. The DNA for the CDR3 is TGTGCCAGCAGGCCAGTCGGACTAGCGGGAGGGCAGTATTTT. Its protein product is CASRPVGLAGGQYF.

V and J are TRBV7-2 and TRBJ2-1, with a possible D match to TRBD2 (5 bases). This CDR3 region has 13 residues. Per germline, CDR1 SGHTA and CDR2 FQGNSA. V lost 1 base, J lost 10 bases, and 11 bases lay in between. The CDR3 spells CASSLEPEGEQFF. Written as DNA, the CDR3 is TGTGCCAGCAGCTTAGAACCCGAGGGCGAGCAGTTCTTC.

The V call is TRBV19, the J call TRBJ1-2, with TRBD1 matching over 8 bases. V gave up 6 bases and J gave up 4 bases; unmatched junction bases: 7. The CDR3 sequence is 14 residues long. Per germline, CDR1 LNHDA and CDR2 SQIVND (reference sequence). The CDR3 DNA reads TGTGCCAGTAGGGCTCAGGGGGCTCGCTATGGCTACACCTTC. Encoded protein: CASRAQGARYGYTF.

The chain couples TRBV19 to TRBJ2-7; 11 nucleotides agree with TRBD2. This CDR3 comprises 13 residues. The junction had 8 bases not matched to a gene; V was cut back by 11 bases and J by 5 bases. Germline-derived CDR1 and CDR2 are LNHDA and SQIVND (reference sequence). The CDR3 nucleotides are TGTGCCTCAACTAGCGGGGGCGTAAACGAGCAGTACTTC. Its translation is CASTSGGVNEQYF. The complete variable domain, with remaining parts taken from reference TRBV19 and TRBJ2-7, reads DGGITQSPKYLFRKEGQNVTLSCEQNLNHDAMYWYRQDPGQGLRLIYYSQIVNDFQKGDIAEGYSVSREKKESFPLTVTSAQKNPTAFYLCASTSGGVNEQYFGPGTRLTVT.

This chain links TRBV2 with TRBJ2-5; TRBD1 aligns across 9 bases. The CDR3 has 14 residues. The trim removed 7 bases at V and 1 base at J, leaving 4 bases unmatched. From germline, CDR1 is SNHLY and CDR2 FYNNEI. CDR3 coding DNA: TGTGCCAGCAAAAACAGGGGGCTCCAAGAGACCCAGTACTTC. It specifies CASKNRGLQETQYF.